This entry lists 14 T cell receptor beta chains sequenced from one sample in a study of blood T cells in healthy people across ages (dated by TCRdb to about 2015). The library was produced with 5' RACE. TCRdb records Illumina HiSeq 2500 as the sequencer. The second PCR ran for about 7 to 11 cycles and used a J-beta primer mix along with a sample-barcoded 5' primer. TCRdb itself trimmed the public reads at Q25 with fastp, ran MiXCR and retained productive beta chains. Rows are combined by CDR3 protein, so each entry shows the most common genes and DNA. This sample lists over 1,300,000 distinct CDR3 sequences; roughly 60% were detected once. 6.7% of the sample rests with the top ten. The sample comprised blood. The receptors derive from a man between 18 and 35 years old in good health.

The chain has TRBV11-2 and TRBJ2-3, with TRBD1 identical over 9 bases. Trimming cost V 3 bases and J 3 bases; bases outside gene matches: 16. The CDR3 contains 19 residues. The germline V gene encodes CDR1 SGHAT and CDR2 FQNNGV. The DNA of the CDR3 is TGTGCCAGCAGCTTTATGGGGGCAAGAGGGACAGGGACTACAGATACGCAGTATTTT. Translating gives CASSFMGARGTGTTDTQYF.

The CDR3 DNA is TGCAGCGCCCAAGGGACAGGGTCGTTAGATACGCAGTATTTT. Encoded protein: CSAQGTGSLDTQYF. The chain joins TRBV29-1 to TRBJ2-3; 9 bases align to TRBD1. With V trimmed by 7 bases and J by 5 bases, 10 bases remained unmatched. CDR3 length equals 14 residues. Germline values: CDR1 SQVTM, CDR2 ANQGSEA.

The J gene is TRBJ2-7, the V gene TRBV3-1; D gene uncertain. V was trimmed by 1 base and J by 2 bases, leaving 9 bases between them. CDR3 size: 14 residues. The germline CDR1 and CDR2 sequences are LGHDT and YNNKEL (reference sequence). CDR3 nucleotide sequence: TGTGCCAGCAGCCAAGGAACCACCACCTACGAGCAGTACTTC. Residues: CASSQGTTTYEQYF.

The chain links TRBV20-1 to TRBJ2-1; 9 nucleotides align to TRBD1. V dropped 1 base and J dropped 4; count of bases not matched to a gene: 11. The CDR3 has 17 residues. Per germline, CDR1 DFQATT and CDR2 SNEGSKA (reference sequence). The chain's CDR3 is CSARGAGTGYSYNEQFF. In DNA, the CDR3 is TGCAGTGCTAGAGGGGCCGGGACAGGGTATTCTTACAATGAGCAGTTCTTC.

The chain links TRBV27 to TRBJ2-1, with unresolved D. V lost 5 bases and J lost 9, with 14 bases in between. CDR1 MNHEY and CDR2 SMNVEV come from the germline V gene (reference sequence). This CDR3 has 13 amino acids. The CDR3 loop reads CASSPNSQREQFF. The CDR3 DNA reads TGTGCCAGCAGTCCCAACTCCCAGCGTGAGCAGTTCTTC.

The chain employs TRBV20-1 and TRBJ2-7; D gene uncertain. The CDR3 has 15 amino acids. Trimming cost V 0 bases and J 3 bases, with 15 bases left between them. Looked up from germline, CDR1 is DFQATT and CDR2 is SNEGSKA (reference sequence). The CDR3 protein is CSARDRGSKFYEQYF. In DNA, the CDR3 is TGCAGTGCTAGAGATCGTGGATCTAAGTTCTACGAGCAGTACTTC.

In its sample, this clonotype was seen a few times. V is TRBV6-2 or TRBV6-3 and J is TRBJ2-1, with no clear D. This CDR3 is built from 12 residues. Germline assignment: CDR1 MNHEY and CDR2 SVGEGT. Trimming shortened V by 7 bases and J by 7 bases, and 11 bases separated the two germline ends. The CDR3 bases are TGTGCCAGCAAATTTAGCTGGAATGAGCAGTTCTTC. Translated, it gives CASKFSWNEQFF.

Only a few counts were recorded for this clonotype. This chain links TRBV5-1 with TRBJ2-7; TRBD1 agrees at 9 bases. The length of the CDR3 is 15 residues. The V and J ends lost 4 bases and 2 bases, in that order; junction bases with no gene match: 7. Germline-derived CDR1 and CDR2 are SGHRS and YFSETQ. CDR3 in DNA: TGCGCCAGCAGCCAACGACAGGGGGAAGCCTACGAGCAGTACTTC. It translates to CASSQRQGEAYEQYF. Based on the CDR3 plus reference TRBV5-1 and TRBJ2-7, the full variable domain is KAGVTQTPRYLIKTRGQQVTLSCSPISGHRSVSWYQQTPGQGLQFLFEYFSETQRNKGNFPGRFSGRQFSNSRSEMNVSTLELGDSALYLCASSQRQGEAYEQYFGPGTRLTVT.

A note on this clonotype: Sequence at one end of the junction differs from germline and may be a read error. The CDR3 loop reads CSVRTSKDTQYF. CDR3 nucleotides: TGCAGCGTTAGAACTAGCAAAGATACGCAGTATTTT. The chain combines TRBV29-1 with TRBJ2-3; tentative D call: TRBD2 (6 bases). In germline, CDR1 is SQVTM, CDR2 ANQGSEA. This CDR3 is built from 12 residues.

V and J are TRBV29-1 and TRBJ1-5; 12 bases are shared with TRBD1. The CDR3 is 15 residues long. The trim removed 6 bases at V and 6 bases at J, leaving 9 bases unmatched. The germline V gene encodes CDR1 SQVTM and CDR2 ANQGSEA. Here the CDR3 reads CSVAIGTGGGQPQHF. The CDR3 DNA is TGCAGCGTCGCGATTGGGACAGGGGGCGGTCAGCCCCAGCATTTT.

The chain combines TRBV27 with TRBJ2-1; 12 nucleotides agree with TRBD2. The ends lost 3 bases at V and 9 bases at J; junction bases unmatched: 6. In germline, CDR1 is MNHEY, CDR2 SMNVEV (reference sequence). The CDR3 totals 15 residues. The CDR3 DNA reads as TGTGCCAGCAGTTTGGCTAGCGGGGGGGCTGGTGAGCAGTTCTTC. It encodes CASSLASGGAGEQFF.

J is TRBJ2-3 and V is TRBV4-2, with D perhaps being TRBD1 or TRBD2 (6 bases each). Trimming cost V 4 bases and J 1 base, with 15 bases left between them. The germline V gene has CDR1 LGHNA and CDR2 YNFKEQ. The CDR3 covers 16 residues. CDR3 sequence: CASSPAGGRGTDTQYF. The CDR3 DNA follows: TGTGCCAGCAGCCCGGCCGGGGGCCGGGGCACAGATACGCAGTATTTT.

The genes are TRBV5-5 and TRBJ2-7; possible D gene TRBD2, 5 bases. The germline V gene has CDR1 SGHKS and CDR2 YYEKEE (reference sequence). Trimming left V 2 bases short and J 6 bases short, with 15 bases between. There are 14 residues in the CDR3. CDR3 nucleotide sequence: TGTGCCAGCAGCTTTTGGGGAGAAAGACGCGAGCAGTACTTC. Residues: CASSFWGERREQYF.

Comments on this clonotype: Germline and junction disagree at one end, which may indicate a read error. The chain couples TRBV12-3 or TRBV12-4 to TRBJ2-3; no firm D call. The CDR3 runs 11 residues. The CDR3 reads CAISALDTRYF. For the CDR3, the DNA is TGTGCCATCTCGGCTCTTGATACGCGGTATTTT.